The source of this TCR beta chain is a study of cytotoxic CD8 clonotypes in ibrutinib-treated CLL. Method: immunoSEQ multiplex PCR; TCRdb's copy keeps in-frame clones and lacks some. The sample yields some 200,000 clones, over 65% seen once. Deletions cut 4 bases from V and 3 bases from J, with 15 bases between. This CDR3 contains 15 residues. From germline, CDR1 is KGHSY and CDR2 FQNENV. This clone was seen only once. The chain employs TRBV16 and TRBJ1-1; D is undetermined. The input for sequencing was PBMCs, taken after 12 months of ibrutinib treatment. The sequence came from a human donor with chronic lymphocytic leukemia. CDR3 coding DNA: TGTGCCAGCAGCCGCGGACGTATCGGTGACACTGAAGCTTTCTTT. Translated: CASSRGRIGDTEAFF.